The T cell receptor beta chain described here comes from a study of T-cell memory formation after mild COVID-19 (dated by TCRdb to the early 2020s). Background on the whole study: Most TCR sequence clusters were specific to one of the two donors. Longitudinal TCRalpha and TCRbeta repertoire sequencing tracked T-cell clones expanding and contracting after mild COVID-19 in a couple of donors. The cohort was made up of two young adult volunteers, one female and one male, who were previously healthy.

The sequencing machine was an Illumina NovaSeq 6000. TCRalpha and TCRbeta cDNA libraries were constructed by 5'RACE with constant-segment primers, with sample barcodes and unique molecular identifiers being introduced. Trizol reagent was used to extract RNA from every sample. The libraries were amplified in two PCR steps, and the second step added a second sample barcode and Illumina TruSeq adapters. The libraries were sequenced on an Illumina NovaSeq using 2 x 150 bp paired-end reads. Processing in the source paper ran as follows. With migec v1.2.7, reads were demultiplexed and then collapsed into UMI-guided consensus sequences. Using mixcr v2.1.11, UMI consensuses were aligned to TRA and TRB V and J templates and then assembled into clonotypes. A clonotype was counted as expanded or contracted only if both edgeR and NoisET called the change significant, with noise models trained on biological replicates. edgeR calls used a false discovery rate-adjusted p below 0.01 and a log2 fold-change threshold of 1. As an exploratory analysis of dynamics, max-normalized trajectories of the 1000 most abundant clonotypes were examined by PCA with hierarchical clustering. Each responding clone was given a CD4 or CD8 phenotype based on the CD4+ and CD8+ repertoires, which had been sequenced separately. TCRdb trimmed the raw reads at Q25, called clones with MiXCR and kept productive beta chains. Every entry covers one CDR3 protein and lists the most common genes and DNA from its rows. None of the V and J calls come from the authors' own analysis; TCRdb made them. This sample is represented by 450,000 to 650,000 distinct CDR3 sequences; about a fifth of them were singletons. In total, the top ten clones hold around 9.2% of the sample.

Study-level results and caveats: The second-wave clones that peaked on day 37 were not confirmed to be SARS-CoV-2 specific. Some responding clones were detected in pre-infection memory, suggesting pre-existing cross-reactive memory T cells joined the SARS-CoV-2 response. Contracting CD4+ clones appeared mostly in the CM and EM memory subsets, whereas CD8+ clones were enriched in EMRA. Only a couple of mild cases were covered by the study, and larger cohorts that include severe cases with pre-infection samples were considered necessary. From day 15 to 85, contracting clones showed balanced CD4/CD8 phenotypes, whereas a second wave of clones that expanded from day 15 to 37 leaned towards CD4+.

Ficoll-Paque density gradient centrifugation was used to isolate PBMCs. This clonotype was observed a single time. Its binding antigen is unknown. No much larger clone exists at a distance of one base, and base qualities are not known. The germline V gene (reference sequence) yields GTSNPN for CDR1 and SVGIG for CDR2. The CDR3 covers 14 residues, taking in both the cysteine and the phenylalanine. Just CDR3 DNA is preserved here, 42 bases in frame from base 1. Ends trimmed: V by 2 bases, J by 6 bases; bases unmatched to a gene: 9. Material for sequencing was PBMCs or a T cell subset sorted from them (not recorded which). The TCR originated in an adult woman who had mild COVID-19 (a few samples of this study predate the infection). The sample titles of this study are shuffled in the database, so cell type and time point are left out; the donor was told from shared clones. The rearranged chain carries TRBV30 and TRBJ1-1, with 7 bases aligning to TRBD1. Here is the DNA: TGTGCCTGGAGTACAGGGGCAGGGTCCTCTGAAGCTTTCTTT. The encoded protein is CAWSTGAGSSEAFF.